Below, 29 T cell receptor beta chains from the same sample are listed, as sequenced in a study of beta chain features in type 1 diabetes. Sequenced material consisted of expressed TCRB transcripts (all of the isolated RNA was reverse transcribed). The data were produced by immunoSEQ multiplex PCR, yet TCRdb's version contains in-frame clones alone and is incomplete. Seen here are 390,000 or so clones, approximately 15% observed once, and the top ten hold 0.035% to 0.04%. Sequencing used naive CD4+ T cells from blood. The receptors stem from a man younger than 40 in good health.

There are a few counts of this clone. V usage is TRBV19 and J usage is TRBJ2-5; 10 bases agree with TRBD1. The CDR3 spans 15 residues. V was pared by 5 bases and J by 6 bases, with 9 bases of the junction left unmatched. Germline-derived CDR1 and CDR2 are LNHDA and SQIVND (reference sequence). The CDR3 reads CASSPVGQGSKTQYF. The CDR3 DNA reads as TGTGCCAGTAGTCCCGTGGGACAGGGGTCGAAGACCCAGTACTTC.

This clone was observed a handful of times. At one end, the junction sequence differs from germline, possibly due to a read error. The rearrangement uses TRBV6-5 and TRBJ1-2; D is undetermined. This CDR3 has 13 residues. Germline V CDR1 and CDR2: MNHEY, SVGAGI. The CDR3 DNA follows: TGTGCCAGCAGTGAAGTTGCTAACTATGTCTACACCTTC. It encodes CASSEVANYVYTF.

V usage is TRBV5-1 and J usage is TRBJ2-3; D gene uncertain. Between the trimmed V and J ends, which lost 7 bases and 1 base, there was a span of 16 bases. CDR3 size: 15 residues. Per germline, CDR1 SGHRS and CDR2 YFSETQ. The CDR3 sequence: CASYQELQGTDTQYF. The CDR3, as DNA: TGCGCCAGCTATCAGGAGTTGCAGGGCACAGATACGCAGTATTTT.

There are a few counts of this clone. This sample also contains other DNA sequences that code for the same CDR3. The chain joins TRBV14 to TRBJ2-5; D is ambiguous. This CDR3 has 14 amino acids. Germline V gives CDR1 SGHDN, CDR2 FVKESK. V lost 4 bases, J lost 7 bases, and 16 bases lay in between. In DNA, the CDR3 is TGTGCCAGCAGCCGGGCAGGTTGGAGTGGGACCCAGTACTTC. Its translation is CASSRAGWSGTQYF. Full variable domain (rest looked up from reference TRBV14 and TRBJ2-5): EAGVTQFPSHSVIEKGQTVTLRCDPISGHDNLYWYRRVMGKEIKFLLHFVKESKQDESGMPNNRFLAERTGGTYSTLKVQPAELEDSGVYFCASSRAGWSGTQYFGPGTRLLVL.

This clone was seen a handful of times. The rearrangement uses TRBV30 and TRBJ2-6; possible D gene TRBD1, 6 bases. Germline assignment: CDR1 GTSNPN and CDR2 SVGIG (reference sequence). Trimming took 3 bases from V and 2 from J, leaving 17 bases between them. The CDR3 spans 17 residues. CDR3 region: CAWRLLTGNAGANVLTF. In nucleotides, the CDR3 is TGTGCCTGGAGACTCCTAACAGGGAACGCTGGGGCCAACGTCCTGACTTTC.

This clone was seen only a few times. The chain couples TRBV9 to TRBJ2-3, with TRBD2 matching over 9 bases. The germline CDR1 and CDR2 sequences are SGDLS and YYNGEE. The J segment lost 1 base and the V segment lost 2 bases, leaving 5 bases of the junction unmatched. The CDR3 is made up of 16 amino acids. The CDR3: CASSVRASGGTDTQYF. In nucleotides, the CDR3 is TGTGCCAGCAGCGTGAGAGCTAGCGGGGGCACAGATACGCAGTATTTT.

The J gene is TRBJ2-1, the V gene TRBV9; TRBD2 aligns across 9 bases. This CDR3 is built from 15 residues. CDR1 and CDR2 from the germline V gene are SGDLS and YYNGEE. Germline trimming cut 0 bases from V and 9 bases from J; bases unmatched to any gene: 7. The CDR3 protein is CASSVDSGRFGEQFF. CDR3 in DNA: TGTGCCAGCAGCGTAGACAGCGGGAGGTTTGGTGAGCAGTTCTTC.

This clone was seen a handful of times. V usage is TRBV5-1 and J usage is TRBJ2-1; TRBD1 might be the D (5 bases). Trimming pared 5 bases from V and 0 bases from J, leaving 15 bases between. CDR1 and CDR2 (germline): SGHRS, YFSETQ. CDR3 length equals 16 residues. CDR3: CASREGVSGSYNEQFF. DNA for the CDR3: TGCGCCAGCAGGGAAGGGGTGTCTGGCTCCTACAATGAGCAGTTCTTC.

This clone appeared a few times. This chain's CDR3 is CASSLFGPQETQYF. The CDR3 DNA reads TGTGCCAGCTCCCTTTTTGGGCCACAAGAGACCCAGTACTTC. The chain is built from TRBV18 and TRBJ2-5, with D uncertain. Trimming took 6 bases from V and 2 from J, leaving 13 bases between them. This CDR3 comprises 14 residues. Germline V gene lookup returns CDR1 KGHSH and CDR2 LQKENI.

A few counts support this clone. The DNA for the CDR3 is TGTGCCAGCAGCCGCGGACAGCTAAATGAAAAACTGTTTTTT. Its translation: CASSRGQLNEKLFF. The rearrangement links TRBV7-8 to TRBJ1-4; perhaps TRBD1 as D (6 bases). The V and J ends lost 5 bases and 5 bases respectively, with 12 bases between them. The CDR3 is 14 residues long. Per the germline V gene, CDR1 is SGHVS and CDR2 is FQNEAQ.

This clone turned up a few times. The V gene is TRBV19, the J gene TRBJ1-1; perhaps TRBD1 as D (5 bases). The CDR3 sequence is 13 residues long. Looked up from germline, CDR1 is LNHDA and CDR2 is SQIVND (reference sequence). Between the trimmed V and J ends, which lost 4 bases and 0 bases, there was a span of 6 bases. As DNA, the CDR3 is TGTGCCAGTAGTAACAGGATGAACACTGAAGCTTTCTTT. It specifies CASSNRMNTEAFF.

CDR3 in amino acids: CASSQVGTVFYEQYF. The DNA for the CDR3 is TGCGCCAGCAGCCAAGTAGGTACTGTTTTCTACGAGCAGTACTTC. This chain joins TRBV4-3 and TRBJ2-7; D ambiguous. The CDR3 has 15 amino acids. Germline V gives CDR1 LGHNA, CDR2 YSLEER. V was cut by 1 base and J by 3 bases, with 13 bases left in between.

This clone was seen more than once but under ten times. V and J are TRBV30 and TRBJ2-2; D is unresolved. V lost 5 bases and J 7 bases, leaving 8 bases between the germline ends. Germline lookup yields CDR1 GTSNPN and CDR2 SVGIG (reference sequence). CDR3 size: 11 residues. The CDR3 spells CAWPTVGELFF. The CDR3 DNA reads as TGTGCCTGGCCTACGGTCGGGGAGCTGTTTTTT.

This clone occurred a few times. This sequence joins TRBV12-5 and TRBJ2-5, with 7 bases that match TRBD1. Trimming took 5 bases from V and 2 from J; bases not matched to a gene: 11. Germline-derived CDR1 and CDR2 are LGHNT and FRNRAP. The length of the CDR3 is 16 residues. The CDR3 here is CASGPADWGQQETQYF. The CDR3 DNA reads TGTGCTAGTGGTCCGGCCGACTGGGGACAGCAAGAGACCCAGTACTTC.

The rearrangement uses TRBV10-3 and TRBJ2-3; no clear D. Trimming left V 5 bases short and J 3 bases short, with 9 bases between. The CDR3 runs to 13 residues. Germline V gene data show CDR1 as ENHRY and CDR2 as SYGVKD. DNA for the CDR3: TGTGCCATCAGTTCCTCAGGTACAGATACGCAGTATTTT. Its translation: CAISSSGTDTQYF.

This clone was detected a few times. V and J are TRBV15 and TRBJ2-1; D remains ambiguous. The CDR3 has 15 amino acids. Trimming left V 0 bases short and J 3 bases short, with 9 bases between. Germline V lookup: CDR1 LNHNV, CDR2 YYDKDF (reference sequence). The CDR3: CATSRDGTVYNEQFF. In DNA, the CDR3 is TGTGCCACCAGCAGAGATGGTACAGTCTACAATGAGCAGTTCTTC.

V gene TRBV5-1 combines with J gene TRBJ2-3; D is unclear. The CDR3 totals 13 residues. The germline CDR1 and CDR2 sequences are SGHRS and YFSETQ. Trimming left V 5 bases short and J 5 bases short, with 12 bases between. The CDR3 region has the DNA TGCGCCAGCAGACCTCGAGCCGGAGATACGCAGTATTTT. Protein sequence: CASRPRAGDTQYF.

This chain connects TRBV14 to TRBJ2-3; D is unclear. Trimming pared 0 bases from V and 3 bases from J, leaving 10 bases between. Germline-derived CDR1 and CDR2 are SGHDN and FVKESK. The CDR3 has 15 amino acids. The CDR3 here is CASSQDVGGTDTQYF. CDR3 DNA: TGTGCCAGCAGCCAAGACGTGGGTGGGACAGATACGCAGTATTTT.

Concerning this clone: The sample has other DNA sequences that encode this CDR3 too. The chain employs TRBV4-1 and TRBJ2-3; D uncertain. Trimming stripped 4 bases from V and 5 bases from J, with 7 bases between. The CDR3 extends over 12 amino acids. Germline V gene sequence: CDR1 MGHRA, CDR2 YSYEKL. Written as DNA, the CDR3 is TGCGCCAGCAGCCGGCCCTTAGATACGCAGTATTTT. Its translation: CASSRPLDTQYF.

The genes are TRBV5-1 and TRBJ1-1, with a weak D call TRBD1 (5 bases). Looked up from germline, CDR1 is SGHRS and CDR2 is YFSETQ. The CDR3 loop spans 14 amino acids. V lost 4 bases to trimming and J lost 2 bases, with 12 bases between them. This CDR3 is CASSLLRDNTEAFF. For the CDR3, the DNA is TGCGCCAGCAGCCTCCTCAGGGATAACACTGAAGCTTTCTTT.

The CDR3 DNA sequence: TGCGCCAGCAGCCTTGGGACTAGCGGGAGCGCAGATACGCAGTATTTT. Translation gives CASSLGTSGSADTQYF. The rearrangement uses TRBV4-3 and TRBJ2-3; 14 bases agree with TRBD2. The germline V gene encodes CDR1 LGHNA and CDR2 YSLEER. This CDR3 spans 16 amino acids. Trimming removed 4 bases from V and 4 bases from J; junction bases left unmatched: 4.

This clone was picked up a small number of times. The genes are TRBV6-6 and TRBJ1-2, with 8 bases fitting TRBD1. This CDR3 is built from 13 residues. J was trimmed by 5 bases and V by 6 bases; bases with no gene match: 5. From germline, CDR1 is MNHNY and CDR2 SVGAGI (reference sequence). This chain's CDR3 is CASSGQGVYGYTF. DNA for the CDR3: TGTGCCAGCAGCGGACAGGGAGTGTATGGCTACACCTTC.

This clone has only a few counts. V and J are TRBV11-3 and TRBJ2-4; D remains ambiguous. Germline CDR1 is SGHNT and CDR2 is YENEEA. There are 13 residues in the CDR3. V lost 3 bases, J lost 5 bases, and 8 bases lay in between. CDR3: CASSLESQNIQYF. Written as DNA, the CDR3 is TGTGCCAGCAGCTTGGAGAGCCAAAACATTCAGTACTTC.

V usage is TRBV23-1 and J usage is TRBJ2-5; D is uncertain. TRBV23-1 is designated an ORF whose function remains uncertain. V was trimmed by 11 bases and J by 0 bases, leaving 22 bases between them. The CDR3 loop spans 16 amino acids. The CDR3 region has the DNA TGCGCCTTCCCCCGGAGTACAGTTAACTACCAAGAGACCCAGTACTTC. Amino acid sequence: CAFPRSTVNYQETQYF.

This chain joins TRBV6-6 and TRBJ1-2, with D uncertain. Deletions cut 5 bases from V and 5 bases from J, with 15 bases between. This CDR3 region has 14 residues. CDR1 is MNHNY and CDR2 is SVGAGI in the germline V gene (reference sequence). The CDR3 loop reads CASSLAGVGYGYTF. CDR3 DNA: TGTGCCAGCAGTCTCGCCGGGGTTGGATATGGCTACACCTTC.

The chain joins TRBV5-6 to TRBJ1-1; D unclear. Germline assignment: CDR1 SGHDT and CDR2 YYEEEE. The ends were cut back, 1 base at V and 2 bases at J, with 9 bases in the middle. The CDR3 loop spans 14 amino acids. The chain's CDR3 is CASSLRGPNTEAFF. CDR3 nucleotide sequence: TGTGCCAGCAGCTTGAGAGGACCAAACACTGAAGCTTTCTTT.

The chain employs TRBV5-4 and TRBJ1-1; D is perhaps TRBD1 (6 bases). Trimming shortened V by 3 bases and J by 1 base, and 13 bases separated the two germline ends. The CDR3 has 15 amino acids. Germline values: CDR1 SGHNT, CDR2 YYREEE (reference sequence). The CDR3: CASSSGQNQNTEAFF. CDR3 sequence (DNA): TGTGCCAGCAGCTCCGGACAGAATCAGAACACTGAAGCTTTCTTT. The full variable domain, its missing parts supplied by reference TRBV5-4 and TRBJ1-1, is ETGVTQSPTHLIKTRGQQVTLRCSSQSGHNTVSWYQQALGQGPQFIFQYYREEENGRGNFPPRFSGLQFPNYSSELNVNALELDDSALYLCASSSGQNQNTEAFFGQGTRLTVV.

This clone turned up a few times. The CDR3: CASSSWTSGTSRDTQYF. The CDR3 DNA sequence: TGTGCCAGCAGCTCGTGGACTAGCGGGACAAGCAGGGATACGCAGTATTTT. J is TRBJ2-3 and V is TRBV5-6; 12 bases line up with TRBD2. After removal of 3 bases from V and 6 bases from J, the junction contained 11 bases not matched to a gene. The germline gives CDR1 SGHDT, CDR2 YYEEEE. The CDR3 contains 17 residues. Using reference TRBV5-6 and TRBJ2-3 for the parts outside the CDR3, the full variable domain is DAGVTQSPTHLIKTRGQQVTLRCSPKSGHDTVSWYQQALGQGPQFIFQYYEEEERQRGNFPDRFSGHQFPNYSSELNVNALLLGDSALYLCASSSWTSGTSRDTQYFGPGTRLTVL.

The rearrangement uses TRBV28 and TRBJ2-5; TRBD2 matches at 9 bases. Per the germline V gene, CDR1 is MDHEN and CDR2 is SYDVKM. CDR3 length: 16 residues. The V segment lost 5 bases and the J segment 8 bases; nucleotides outside the gene matches: 15. The DNA of the CDR3 is TGTGCCAGCAGTCCAACCACCGGGACTAGCCCCCAAACCCAGTACTTC. Encoded protein: CASSPTTGTSPQTQYF.